This section outlines one T cell receptor beta chain sequence together with its context. The protocol was immunoSEQ multiplex PCR, while the TCRdb copy is restricted to in-frame clones and leaves out a portion. The data contain tens of thousands of clones, 80% to 95% of them singletons. This record belongs to a study of T cell changes during pregnancy in multiple sclerosis. J gave up 2 bases and V 4 bases, and 5 bases lay outside the gene matches. Germline values: CDR1 ENHRY, CDR2 SYGVKD. The CDR3 covers 14 residues. This receptor was taken from a female donor with multiple sclerosis, enrolled in a pregnancy study. J is TRBJ2-7 and V is TRBV10-3; 7 nucleotides line up with TRBD1. Here the sequenced sample was CD4+ T cells from peripheral blood mononuclear cells, taken after pregnancy. CDR3 loop: CAISVGTATYEQYF. In nucleotides, the CDR3 is TGTGCCATCAGTGTAGGGACAGCGACCTACGAGCAGTACTTC.